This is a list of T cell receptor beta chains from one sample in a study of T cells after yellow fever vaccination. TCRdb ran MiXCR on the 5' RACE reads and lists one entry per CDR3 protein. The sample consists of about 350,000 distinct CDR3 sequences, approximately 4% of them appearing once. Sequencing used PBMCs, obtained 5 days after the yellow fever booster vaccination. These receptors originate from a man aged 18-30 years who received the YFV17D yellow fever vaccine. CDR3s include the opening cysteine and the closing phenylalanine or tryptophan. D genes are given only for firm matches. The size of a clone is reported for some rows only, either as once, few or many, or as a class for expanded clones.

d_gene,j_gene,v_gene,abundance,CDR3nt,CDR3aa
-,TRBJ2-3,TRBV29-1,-,TGCAGCGTTCTTCTAGACACAGATACGCAGTATTTT,CSVLLDTDTQYF
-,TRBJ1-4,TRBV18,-,TGTGCCAGCTCATCCGACAGTGAAAAACTGTTTTTT,CASSSDSEKLFF
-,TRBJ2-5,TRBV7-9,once,TGTGCCAGCAGCTTAGAAGGGCAGCCTATCATCCAAGAGACCCAGTACTTC,CASSLEGQPIIQETQYF
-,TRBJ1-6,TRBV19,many,TGTGCCAGTACCGCCGGGTGGGGACAATATAATTCACCCCTCCACTTT,CASTAGWGQYNSPLHF
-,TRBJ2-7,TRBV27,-,TGTGCCAGCAGCTATCGCGCTAGTGTGTTTATACCCGAGCAGTACTTC,CASSYRASVFIPEQYF
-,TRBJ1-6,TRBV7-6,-,TGTGCCAGCTCCCCCTTGGGGGGGCAAGCTAATTCACCCCTCCACTTT,CASSPLGGQANSPLHF
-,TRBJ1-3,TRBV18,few,TGTGCCAGCTCACCACCTTACAGGAGCTCTGGAAACACCATATATTTT,CASSPPYRSSGNTIYF
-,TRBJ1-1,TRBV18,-,TGTGCCAGCTCGACCGGCAGGACTTTGAACACTGAAGCTTTCTTT,CASSTGRTLNTEAFF
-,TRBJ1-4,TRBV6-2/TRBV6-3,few,TGTGCCAGCAGTTACTCGCCGGGGGATAATGAAAAACTGTTTTTT,CASSYSPGDNEKLFF
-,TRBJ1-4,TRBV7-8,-,TGTGCCAGCAGCCCAGGACCCAGGGATGAAAAACTGTTTTTT,CASSPGPRDEKLFF
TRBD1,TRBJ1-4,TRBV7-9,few,TGTGCCAGCAGCTTCTCAGGGGGAGAAAAACTGTTTTTT,CASSFSGGEKLFF
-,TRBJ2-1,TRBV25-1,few,TGTGCCAGCAGTGAAGGCCACAGGGCTATCAATGAGCAGTTCTTC,CASSEGHRAINEQFF
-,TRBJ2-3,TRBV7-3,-,TGTGCCAGCAGCTCGGATGGAAACACAGATACGCAGTATTTT,CASSSDGNTDTQYF
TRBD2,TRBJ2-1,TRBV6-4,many,TGTGCCAGCAGCCCTAGCGGGGGCTCCTACAATGAGCAGTTCTTC,CASSPSGGSYNEQFF
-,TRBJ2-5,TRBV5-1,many,TGCGCCAGCAGCGCCCAGGGTTCCCAAGAGACCCAGTACTTC,CASSAQGSQETQYF
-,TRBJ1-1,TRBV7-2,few,TGTGCCAGCAGCTTAGAGGGGGATCATGGAGTCAAAGCTTTCTTT,CASSLEGDHGVKAFF
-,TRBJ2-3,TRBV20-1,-,TGCAGTGCTTTCAACTACCGGGACTATCAGGGGGCCGGTACGCAGTATTTT,CSAFNYRDYQGAGTQYF